The 29 T cell receptor beta chains in this list originate from one sample, sequenced in a study of blood T cell repertoires in COVID-19. The table came from immunoSEQ multiplex PCR; TCRdb's copy has only in-frame clones and leaves some out. The profile shows approximately 250,000 clones, approximately 86% of them singletons. Sequences were obtained from peripheral blood. The receptor source for this set is an older woman with COVID-19, enrolled during active disease.

J is TRBJ2-1 and V is TRBV11-2; TRBD2 matches at 7 bases. V shed 1 base, J shed 8 bases, and the junction held 8 bases outside the gene matches. Looked up from germline, CDR1 is SGHAT and CDR2 is FQNNGV. The CDR3 loop spans 15 amino acids. CDR3 DNA: TGTGCCAGCAGCTTAGGCGGGGGAGACCGGTATGAGCAGTTCTTC. Translated: CASSLGGGDRYEQFF.

The chain couples TRBV7-2 to TRBJ2-7; D is perhaps TRBD2 (5 bases). V was trimmed by 2 bases and J by 4 bases, leaving 12 bases between them. Germline values: CDR1 SGHTA, CDR2 FQGNSA. The CDR3 length is 14 residues. This CDR3 reads CASSLSGIGYEQYF. In DNA, the CDR3 is TGTGCCAGCAGCTTATCCGGGATTGGGTACGAGCAGTACTTC.

The chain is built from TRBV12-3 or TRBV12-4 and TRBJ1-5; D is unresolved. This CDR3 comprises 13 residues. Deletions cut 3 bases from V and 7 bases from J, with 10 bases between. Written as DNA, the CDR3 is TGTGCCAGCAGTTTCAGTATTCAGCAGCCCCAGCATTTT. Translating gives CASSFSIQQPQHF.

The chain carries TRBV5-6 and TRBJ2-5, with TRBD1 as a possible D gene (7 bases). Trimming left V 4 bases short and J 5 bases short, with 15 bases between. There are 14 residues in the CDR3. Germline V gene data show CDR1 as SGHDT and CDR2 as YYEEEE. CDR3 sequence reads: CASSPTTGRETQYF. The CDR3 coding sequence is TGTGCCAGCAGCCCGACGACAGGGAGGGAGACCCAGTACTTC.

This chain links TRBV19 with TRBJ1-3, with 8 nucleotides matching TRBD1. The CDR3 length is 15 residues. V lost 8 bases to trimming and J lost 0 bases; unmatched junction nucleotides: 6. Germline loops: CDR1 LNHDA, CDR2 SQIVND (reference sequence). The CDR3 coding sequence is TGTGCCAGTCGAACGGACAGGGACTCTGGAAACACCATATATTTT. It specifies CASRTDRDSGNTIYF.

The sample holds a few counts of this clone. The chain carries TRBV4-2 and TRBJ1-1, with D possibly being TRBD1 (6 bases). The CDR3 has 12 residues. The V gene's germline CDR1 is LGHNA and CDR2 YNFKEQ. DNA for the CDR3: TGTGCTGCGGGGGGCCGGGGGACTGAAGCTTTCTTT. Amino acid sequence: CAAGGRGTEAFF.

The chain uses TRBV24-1 and TRBJ1-2, with 7 bases matching TRBD1. The CDR3 spans 15 residues. J gave up 8 bases and V 4 bases, and 12 bases lay outside the gene matches. Germline loops: CDR1 KGHDR, CDR2 SFDVKD. The CDR3 nucleotides are TGTGCCACCAGTGACACGGGACAGCTTCTGGGAGGCTACACCTTC. The encoded protein is CATSDTGQLLGGYTF.

The chain employs TRBV28 and TRBJ1-4; D is unresolved. CDR3 length equals 16 residues. V lost 6 bases and J lost 4, with 18 bases in between. Germline V CDR1 and CDR2: MDHEN, SYDVKM. The CDR3 loop reads CASRTRTSVLNEKLFF. The CDR3 DNA is TGTGCCAGCAGAACCCGCACTTCGGTCCTTAATGAAAAACTGTTTTTT.

The V call is TRBV5-1, the J call TRBJ2-1; 9 bases align to TRBD2. Germline loops: CDR1 SGHRS, CDR2 YFSETQ. With 2 bases clipped from V and 9 bases from J, the junction kept 3 bases outside the gene matches. The CDR3 extends over 13 amino acids. The CDR3 here is CASSFGTSSEQFF. Here the CDR3 DNA reads TGCGCCAGCAGCTTCGGGACTAGCAGTGAGCAGTTCTTC.

The V call is TRBV10-1, the J call TRBJ2-7; 7 bases align to TRBD1. Germline lookup yields CDR1 WNHNN and CDR2 SYGVQD (reference sequence). The junction had 7 bases not matched to a gene; V was cut back by 10 bases and J by 1 base. The CDR3 extends over 13 amino acids. The DNA for the CDR3 is TGCGCCAACCTGGACAGGCGATCCTACGAGCAGTACTTC. It specifies CANLDRRSYEQYF.

The chain recombines TRBV7-3 with TRBJ2-3; weak D call: TRBD1 (6 bases). The V gene's germline CDR1 is SGHTA and CDR2 FQGTGA. The V end lost 6 bases, the J end lost 6 bases, and 13 bases lay between the germline ends. This CDR3 contains 13 residues. The DNA for the CDR3 is TGTGCCAGCAGGGGACAAGGATCGGATACGCAGTATTTT. Translating it yields CASRGQGSDTQYF.

The chain is built from TRBV25-1 and TRBJ1-5, with unresolved D. The germline V and J ends were trimmed by 2 bases and 5 bases, with 4 bases remaining between them. The V gene's germline CDR1 is MGHDK and CDR2 SYGVNS. This CDR3 has 12 residues. The CDR3 DNA follows: TGTGCCAGCAGTGAACGGGATCAGCCCCAGCATTTT. Protein sequence: CASSERDQPQHF. Combining the CDR3 with reference TRBV25-1 and TRBJ1-5 gives the whole variable domain EADIYQTPRYLVIGTGKKITLECSQTMGHDKMYWYQQDPGMELHLIHYSYGVNSTEKGDLSSESTVSRIRTEHFPLTLESARPSHTSQYLCASSERDQPQHFGDGTRLSIL.

A word on this clone: The DNA is left out, because the CDR3 cannot be placed on it with certainty; the CDR3 is given as TCRdb lists it. The chain uses TRBV9 and TRBJ1-6; TRBD1 was called by the table and not checked on the DNA. Germline assignment: CDR1 SGDLS and CDR2 YYNGEE. From its first to its last residue, the CDR3 has 17 amino acids. The CDR3 loop reads CASSVTGQYFGISPLHF.

This chain joins TRBV29-1 and TRBJ2-4, with 9 bases fitting TRBD1. Germline assignment: CDR1 SQVTM and CDR2 ANQGSEA. V lost 2 bases and J lost 6; bases outside the gene matches: 2. The CDR3 is 13 amino acids. The CDR3 DNA sequence: TGCAGCGTTGAAACGGACAGGGGAAACATTCAGTACTTC. It encodes CSVETDRGNIQYF.

V and J are TRBV27 and TRBJ1-4; D might be TRBD1 (6 bases). The length of the CDR3 is 17 residues. Trimming removed 5 bases from V and 2 bases from J, with 18 bases in between. Germline CDR1 and CDR2: MNHEY and SMNVEV (reference sequence). CDR3 sequence (DNA): TGTGCCAGCAGTCCCTCAGGGGTGGGGGCTACTAATGAAAAACTGTTTTTT. It codes for CASSPSGVGATNEKLFF.

The chain employs TRBV28 and TRBJ1-5; 7 nucleotides match TRBD1. CDR1 is MDHEN, CDR2 SYDVKM, per germline. Trimming at V came to 5 bases and at J to 6 bases, leaving 7 bases not matched to a gene. The CDR3 has 14 amino acids. This CDR3 reads CASSEDRVFQPQHF. Written as DNA, the CDR3 is TGTGCCAGCAGTGAAGACAGGGTGTTTCAGCCCCAGCATTTT.

The rearrangement links TRBV7-2 to TRBJ2-3; 12 nucleotides line up with TRBD2. The germline V gene encodes CDR1 SGHTA and CDR2 FQGNSA. This CDR3 is 16 amino acids long. Trimming at V came to 5 bases and at J to 4 bases, leaving 7 bases not matched to a gene. The CDR3 bases are TGTGCCAGCAGCACCGGGCTAGCGGGGGGGGCAGATACGCAGTATTTT. Translating gives CASSTGLAGGADTQYF.

This chain uses TRBV29-1 with TRBJ2-7; 8 bases map to TRBD1. J lost 2 bases, V lost 2 bases, and 5 bases had no gene match. The CDR3 length is 14 residues. Germline CDR1 and CDR2: SQVTM and ANQGSEA. Here the CDR3 DNA reads TGCAGCGTTGAACAGGGGGCCTACCCCTACGAGCAGTACTTC. Residues: CSVEQGAYPYEQYF.

V gene TRBV5-1 combines with J gene TRBJ2-3, with a possible D match to TRBD1 (5 bases). The CDR3 contains 14 residues. The V gene lost 10 bases and the J gene lost 1 base, with 16 bases spanning the gap. The germline gives CDR1 SGHRS, CDR2 YFSETQ. In DNA form, the CDR3 reads TGCGCCGGTCGCCCAGGGTCGGGCACAGATACGCAGTATTTT. Its translation is CAGRPGSGTDTQYF.

This clone showed up just once. The chain couples TRBV27 to TRBJ2-7; 9 bases match TRBD2. This CDR3 is built from 16 residues. CDR1 and CDR2 (germline): MNHEY, SMNVEV (reference sequence). V lost 6 bases to trimming and J lost 0 bases; unmatched junction nucleotides: 9. The CDR3 reads CASRSLAGSSSYEQYF. CDR3 sequence (DNA): TGTGCCAGCAGAAGCCTAGCGGGGTCAAGCTCCTACGAGCAGTACTTC.

This chain links TRBV14 with TRBJ2-7; possibly TRBD1 for D (6 bases). CDR3 length: 14 residues. CDR1 is SGHDN and CDR2 is FVKESK in the germline V gene. V was pared by 5 bases and J by 2 bases, with 13 bases between. Here the CDR3 reads CASSTWDTPYEQYF. DNA of the CDR3: TGTGCCAGCAGCACCTGGGACACTCCCTACGAGCAGTACTTC.

The V gene is TRBV6-2 or TRBV6-3, the J gene TRBJ2-5; 13 bases are a match to TRBD2. The CDR3 loop spans 16 amino acids. Germline-derived CDR1 and CDR2 are MNHEY and SVGEGT. With V trimmed by 4 bases and J by 1 base, 3 bases remained unmatched. The CDR3 coding sequence is TGTGCCAGCAGTTTTGGACTAGCGGGGGTCCAAGAGACCCAGTACTTC. Translated, it gives CASSFGLAGVQETQYF.

The V and J genes are TRBV6-5 and TRBJ2-1, with 9 bases aligning to TRBD2. The CDR3 is 15 amino acids. The V gene end was trimmed by 6 bases and the J gene end by 2 bases; junction bases not matched to a gene: 5. The V gene's germline CDR1 is MNHEY and CDR2 SVGAGI. As DNA, the CDR3 is TGTGCCAGCAGCCGGCTAGCGGGGACCTACAATGAGCAGTTCTTC. It specifies CASSRLAGTYNEQFF.

The chain uses TRBV19 and TRBJ2-5; 9 bases line up with TRBD2. CDR1 is LNHDA and CDR2 is SQIVND in the germline V gene (reference sequence). With V trimmed by 5 bases and J by 2 bases, 6 bases remained unmatched. The length of the CDR3 is 15 residues. The CDR3, as DNA: TGTGCCAGTAGTCTAAGCGGGGGGCCGCAAGAGACCCAGTACTTC. Translation gives CASSLSGGPQETQYF.

The chain has TRBV30 and TRBJ1-1; 8 nucleotides match TRBD1. Germline V gives CDR1 GTSNPN, CDR2 SVGIG (reference sequence). Unmatched junction bases numbered 11, after V lost 3 bases and J lost 5 bases. CDR3 length: 15 residues. CDR3 sequence reads: CAWSETGQGGTEAFF. DNA for the CDR3: TGTGCCTGGAGCGAAACCGGACAGGGAGGGACTGAAGCTTTCTTT.

The chain has TRBV2 and TRBJ2-3; tentative D call: TRBD2 (5 bases). The CDR3 totals 17 residues. V lost 7 bases, J lost 3 bases, and 23 bases lay in between. CDR1 and CDR2 (germline): SNHLY, FYNNEI. This CDR3 reads CASTRTLLAGGTDTQYF. The CDR3 DNA sequence: TGTGCCAGCACCCGAACCCTTCTAGCCGGAGGAACAGATACGCAGTATTTT.

The V gene is TRBV11-2, the J gene TRBJ2-3; unclear D gene. Germline V gene data show CDR1 as SGHAT and CDR2 as FQNNGV. Trimming left V 0 bases short and J 5 bases short, with 6 bases between. This CDR3 has 13 residues. CDR3 region: CASSLETGDTQYF. DNA for the CDR3: TGTGCCAGCAGCTTAGAGACGGGAGATACGCAGTATTTT.

The genes are TRBV5-1 and TRBJ2-3; 7 positions agree with TRBD1. The length of the CDR3 is 13 residues. CDR1 and CDR2 (germline): SGHRS, YFSETQ. J lost 6 bases, V lost 0 bases, and 1 base had no gene match. The CDR3: CASSLAGQDTQYF. As DNA, the CDR3 is TGCGCCAGCAGCTTGGCGGGACAGGATACGCAGTATTTT.

This sequence joins TRBV30 and TRBJ1-1, with no clear D. The ends were cut back, 2 bases at V and 13 bases at J, with 17 bases in the middle. Germline lookup yields CDR1 GTSNPN and CDR2 SVGIG (reference sequence). The CDR3 is 12 residues long. The CDR3 sequence is CAWSPSPSQSFF. CDR3 nucleotide sequence: TGTGCCTGGAGTCCATCCCCTTCACAAAGTTTCTTT. Variable domain in full (rest from reference TRBV30 and TRBJ1-1): SQTIHQWPATLVQPVGSPLSLECTVEGTSNPNLYWYRQAAGRGLQLLFYSVGIGQISSEVPQNLSASRPQDRQFILSSKKLLLSDSGFYLCAWSPSPSQSFFGQGTRLTVV.